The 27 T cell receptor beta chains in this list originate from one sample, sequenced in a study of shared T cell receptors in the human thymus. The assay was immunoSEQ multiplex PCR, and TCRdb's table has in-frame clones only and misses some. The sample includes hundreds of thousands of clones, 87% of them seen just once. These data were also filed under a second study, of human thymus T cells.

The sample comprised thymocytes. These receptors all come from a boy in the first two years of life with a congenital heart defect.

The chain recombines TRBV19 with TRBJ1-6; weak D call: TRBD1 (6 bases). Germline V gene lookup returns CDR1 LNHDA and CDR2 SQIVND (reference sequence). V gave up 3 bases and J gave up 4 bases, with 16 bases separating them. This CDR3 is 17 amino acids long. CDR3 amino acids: CASSITGRINYNSPLHF. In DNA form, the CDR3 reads TGTGCCAGTAGTATCACAGGGAGAATCAATTATAATTCACCCCTCCACTTT.

The CDR3 is CASSLLAGSPISYEQYF. In nucleotides, the CDR3 is TGTGCCAGCAGTTTATTAGCGGGCAGTCCAATTTCCTACGAGCAGTACTTC. The V call is TRBV28, the J call TRBJ2-7, with 7 nucleotides matching TRBD2. The germline gives CDR1 MDHEN, CDR2 SYDVKM. The CDR3 length is 17 residues. J gave up 1 base and V 1 base, and 10 bases lay outside the gene matches.

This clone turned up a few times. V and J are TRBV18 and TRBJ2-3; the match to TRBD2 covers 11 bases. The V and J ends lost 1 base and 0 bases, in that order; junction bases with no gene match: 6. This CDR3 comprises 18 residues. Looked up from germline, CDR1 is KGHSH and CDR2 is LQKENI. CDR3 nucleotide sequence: TGTGCCAGCTCACCACGGGCTAGCGGGGGGACTAGCACAGATACGCAGTATTTT. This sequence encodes CASSPRASGGTSTDTQYF.

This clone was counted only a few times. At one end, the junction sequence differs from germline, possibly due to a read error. The CDR3 nucleotides read TGTGCCAGCAGCTTAGGGGACACCTCCAACGAGCAGTACTTC. As protein: CASSLGDTSNEQYF. This chain joins TRBV7-2 and TRBJ2-7; D may be TRBD1 (6 bases). The CDR3 consists of 14 residues. Germline assignment: CDR1 SGHTA and CDR2 FQGNSA.

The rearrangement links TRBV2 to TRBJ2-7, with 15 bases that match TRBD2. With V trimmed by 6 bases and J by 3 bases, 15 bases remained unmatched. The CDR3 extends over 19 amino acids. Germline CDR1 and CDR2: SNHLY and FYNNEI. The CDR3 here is CASRWTSGRVDLPNYEQYF. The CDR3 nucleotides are TGTGCCAGCAGGTGGACTAGCGGGAGGGTGGATTTACCTAACTACGAGCAGTACTTC. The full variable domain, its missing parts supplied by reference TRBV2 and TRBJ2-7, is EPEVTQTPSHQVTQMGQEVILRCVPISNHLYFYWYRQILGQKVEFLVSFYNNEISEKSEIFDDQFSVERPDGSNFTLKIRSTKLEDSAMYFCASRWTSGRVDLPNYEQYFGPGTRLTVT.

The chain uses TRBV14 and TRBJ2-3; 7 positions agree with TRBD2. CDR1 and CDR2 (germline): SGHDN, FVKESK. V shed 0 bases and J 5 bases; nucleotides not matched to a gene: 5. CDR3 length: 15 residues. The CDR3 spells CASSQESLAGDTQYF. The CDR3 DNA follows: TGTGCCAGCAGCCAAGAGTCGTTAGCGGGAGATACGCAGTATTTT. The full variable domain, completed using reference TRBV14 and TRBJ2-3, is EAGVTQFPSHSVIEKGQTVTLRCDPISGHDNLYWYRRVMGKEIKFLLHFVKESKQDESGMPNNRFLAERTGGTYSTLKVQPAELEDSGVYFCASSQESLAGDTQYFGPGTRLTVL.

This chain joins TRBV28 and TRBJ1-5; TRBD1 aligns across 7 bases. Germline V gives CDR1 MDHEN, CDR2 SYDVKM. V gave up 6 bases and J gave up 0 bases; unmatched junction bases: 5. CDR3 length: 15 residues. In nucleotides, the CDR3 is TGTGCCAGCAGCCAGACAGGGATTAGCAATCAGCCCCAGCATTTT. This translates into CASSQTGISNQPQHF.

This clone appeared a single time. The CDR3 DNA reads TGCAGCGTTGGATGGGGGCGGAGCACAGATACGCAGTATTTT. Translating gives CSVGWGRSTDTQYF. This chain joins TRBV29-1 and TRBJ2-3, with a possible D match to TRBD1 (6 bases). The CDR3 covers 14 residues. Germline V lookup: CDR1 SQVTM, CDR2 ANQGSEA. Trimming took off 4 bases at V and 0 bases at J, with 11 bases between the two ends.

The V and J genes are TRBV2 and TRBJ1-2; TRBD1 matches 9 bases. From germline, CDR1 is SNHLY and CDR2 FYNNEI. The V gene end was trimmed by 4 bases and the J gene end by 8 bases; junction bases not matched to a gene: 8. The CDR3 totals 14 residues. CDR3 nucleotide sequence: TGTGCCAGCAGTGGCGGACAGGGGAAAGCGGGCTACACCTTC. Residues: CASSGGQGKAGYTF.

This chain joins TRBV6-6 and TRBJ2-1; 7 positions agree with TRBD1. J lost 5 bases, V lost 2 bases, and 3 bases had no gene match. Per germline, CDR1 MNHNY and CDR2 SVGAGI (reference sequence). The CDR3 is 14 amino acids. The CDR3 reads CASSYGTVNNEQFF. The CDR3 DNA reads TGTGCCAGCAGTTACGGGACAGTAAACAATGAGCAGTTCTTC.

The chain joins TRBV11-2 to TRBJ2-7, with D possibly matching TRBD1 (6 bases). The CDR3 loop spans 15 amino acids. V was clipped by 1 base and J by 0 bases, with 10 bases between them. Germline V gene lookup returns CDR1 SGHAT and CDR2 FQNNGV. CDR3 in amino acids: CASSLGLGASYEQYF. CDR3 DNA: TGTGCCAGCAGCTTAGGTTTGGGGGCCTCCTACGAGCAGTACTTC. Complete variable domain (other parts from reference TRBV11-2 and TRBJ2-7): EAGVAQSPRYKIIEKRQSVAFWCNPISGHATLYWYQQILGQGPKLLIQFQNNGVVDDSQLPKDRFSAERLKGVDSTLKIQPAKLEDSAVYLCASSLGLGASYEQYFGPGTRLTVT.

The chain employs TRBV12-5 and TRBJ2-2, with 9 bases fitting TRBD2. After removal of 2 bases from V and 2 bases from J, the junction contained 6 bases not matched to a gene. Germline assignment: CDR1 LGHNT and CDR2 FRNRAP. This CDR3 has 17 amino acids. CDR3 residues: CASGLLQREENTGELFF. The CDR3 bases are TGTGCTAGTGGTTTGCTGCAGCGGGAGGAAAACACCGGGGAGCTGTTTTTT.

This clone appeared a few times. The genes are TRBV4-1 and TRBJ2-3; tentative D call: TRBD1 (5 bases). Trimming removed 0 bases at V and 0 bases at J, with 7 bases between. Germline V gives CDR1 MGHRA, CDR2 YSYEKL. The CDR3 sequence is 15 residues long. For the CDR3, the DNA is TGCGCCAGCAGCCAAGACCAGGGCAGCACAGATACGCAGTATTTT. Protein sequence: CASSQDQGSTDTQYF.

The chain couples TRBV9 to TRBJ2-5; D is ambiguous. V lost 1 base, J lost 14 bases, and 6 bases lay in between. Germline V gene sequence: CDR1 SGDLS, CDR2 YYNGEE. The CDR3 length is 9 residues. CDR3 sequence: CASSVLPYF. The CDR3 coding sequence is TGTGCCAGCAGCGTACTACCCTACTTC.

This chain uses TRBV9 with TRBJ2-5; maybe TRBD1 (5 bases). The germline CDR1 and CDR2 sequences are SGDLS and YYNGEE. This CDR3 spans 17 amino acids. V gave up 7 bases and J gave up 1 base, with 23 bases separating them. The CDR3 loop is CASPPYIDSKFQETQYF. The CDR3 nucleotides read TGTGCCAGCCCCCCTTACATAGACAGCAAGTTCCAAGAGACCCAGTACTTC.

The CDR3 reads CASSPSDPGHGVNEKLFF. CDR3 sequence (DNA): TGTGCCAGCAGCCCAAGTGACCCGGGACACGGGGTGAATGAAAAACTGTTTTTT. The V call is TRBV7-2, the J call TRBJ1-4, with D possibly TRBD1 on 6 matching bases. Germline V gene lookup returns CDR1 SGHTA and CDR2 FQGNSA. The CDR3 consists of 18 residues. Trimming removed 5 bases from V and 5 bases from J, with 24 bases in between.

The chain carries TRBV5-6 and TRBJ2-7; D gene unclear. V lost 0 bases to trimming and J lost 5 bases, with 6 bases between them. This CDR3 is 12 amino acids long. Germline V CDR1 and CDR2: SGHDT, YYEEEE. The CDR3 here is CASSLAEDEQYF. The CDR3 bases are TGTGCCAGCAGCTTGGCCGAGGACGAGCAGTACTTC.

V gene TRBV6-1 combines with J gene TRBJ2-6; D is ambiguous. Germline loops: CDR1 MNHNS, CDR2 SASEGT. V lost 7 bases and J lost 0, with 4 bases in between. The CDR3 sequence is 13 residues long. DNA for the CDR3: TGTGCCAGCAAGAGCTCTGGGGCCAACGTCCTGACTTTC. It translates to CASKSSGANVLTF.

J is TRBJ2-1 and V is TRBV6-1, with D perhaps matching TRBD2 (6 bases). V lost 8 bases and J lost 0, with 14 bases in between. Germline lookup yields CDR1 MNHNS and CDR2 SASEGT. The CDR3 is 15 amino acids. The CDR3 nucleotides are TGTGCCAGCGCCCTCCGGGGGAGCTCCTACAATGAGCAGTTCTTC. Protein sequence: CASALRGSSYNEQFF.

The CDR3 spells CASSLRLAGGPDTQYF. The CDR3 DNA reads as TGCGCCAGCAGCTTGAGACTAGCGGGGGGCCCAGATACGCAGTATTTT. The chain joins TRBV5-1 to TRBJ2-3; TRBD2 matches at 13 bases. V lost 1 base, J lost 4 bases, and 3 bases stayed unmatched. Germline CDR1 SGHRS, CDR2 YFSETQ. The CDR3 runs 16 residues.

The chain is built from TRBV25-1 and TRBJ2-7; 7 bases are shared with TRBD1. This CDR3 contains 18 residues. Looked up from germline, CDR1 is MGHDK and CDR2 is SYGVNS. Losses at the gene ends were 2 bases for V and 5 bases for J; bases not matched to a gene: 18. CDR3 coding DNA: TGTGCCAGCAGTGAAAGGGGTCATGACAGGGCCGATCAGCACGAGCAGTACTTC. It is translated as CASSERGHDRADQHEQYF.

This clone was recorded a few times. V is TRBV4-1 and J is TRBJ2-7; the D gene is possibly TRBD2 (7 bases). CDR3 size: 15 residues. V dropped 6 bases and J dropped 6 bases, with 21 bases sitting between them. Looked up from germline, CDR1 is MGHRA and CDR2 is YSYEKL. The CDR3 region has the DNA TGCGCCAGCAGATCTACGGCGGGGGCCCTAGGCGAGCAGTACTTC. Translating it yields CASRSTAGALGEQYF.

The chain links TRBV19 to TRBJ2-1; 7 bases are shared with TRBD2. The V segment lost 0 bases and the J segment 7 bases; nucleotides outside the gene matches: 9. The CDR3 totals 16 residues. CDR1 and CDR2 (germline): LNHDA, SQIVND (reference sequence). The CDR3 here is CASSIEGGSGTNEQFF. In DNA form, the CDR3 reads TGTGCCAGTAGTATAGAAGGCGGGAGTGGGACTAATGAGCAGTTCTTC.

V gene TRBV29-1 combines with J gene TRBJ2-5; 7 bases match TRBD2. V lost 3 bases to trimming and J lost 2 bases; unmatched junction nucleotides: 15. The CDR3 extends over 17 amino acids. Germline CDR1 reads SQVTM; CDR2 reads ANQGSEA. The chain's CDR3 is CSVETLLSSGPQETQYF. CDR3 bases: TGCAGCGTTGAGACCCTCCTGTCTAGCGGACCTCAAGAGACCCAGTACTTC.

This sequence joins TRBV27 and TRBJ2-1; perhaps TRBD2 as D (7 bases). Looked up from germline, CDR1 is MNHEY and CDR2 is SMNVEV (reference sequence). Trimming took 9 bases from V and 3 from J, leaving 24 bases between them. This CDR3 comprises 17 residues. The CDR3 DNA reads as TGTGCCAGTGGGGTGGATGCGGAGGGAGGGGGCTACAATGAGCAGTTCTTC. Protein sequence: CASGVDAEGGGYNEQFF.

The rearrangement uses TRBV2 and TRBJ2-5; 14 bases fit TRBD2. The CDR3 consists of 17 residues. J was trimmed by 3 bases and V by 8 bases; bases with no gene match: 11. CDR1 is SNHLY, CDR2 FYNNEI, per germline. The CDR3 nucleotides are TGTGCCAGCCGAAAGACTAGCGGGGGGGCCGAGGAAGAGACCCAGTACTTC. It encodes CASRKTSGGAEEETQYF.

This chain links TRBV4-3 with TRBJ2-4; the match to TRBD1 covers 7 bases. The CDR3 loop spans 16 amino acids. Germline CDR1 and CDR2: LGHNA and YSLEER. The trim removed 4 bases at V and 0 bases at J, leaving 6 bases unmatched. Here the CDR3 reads CASSPGTEAAKNIQYF. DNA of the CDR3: TGCGCCAGCAGCCCCGGGACAGAAGCAGCCAAAAACATTCAGTACTTC.